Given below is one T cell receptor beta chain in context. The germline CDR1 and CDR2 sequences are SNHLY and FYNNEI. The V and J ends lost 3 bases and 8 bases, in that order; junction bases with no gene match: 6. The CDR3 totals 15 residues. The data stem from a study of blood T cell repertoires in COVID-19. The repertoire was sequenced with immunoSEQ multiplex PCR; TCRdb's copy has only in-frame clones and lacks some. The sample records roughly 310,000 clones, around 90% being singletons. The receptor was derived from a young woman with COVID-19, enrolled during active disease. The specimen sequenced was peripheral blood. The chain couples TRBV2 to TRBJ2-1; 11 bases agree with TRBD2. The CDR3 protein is CASSDPSGRHDEQFF. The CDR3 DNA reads TGTGCCAGCAGTGATCCTAGCGGGAGGCACGATGAGCAGTTCTTC.